This is a list of T cell receptor beta chains from one sample in a study of T cells after posttransplantation cyclophosphamide. TCRdb keeps only in-frame clones here, not all; method: immunoSEQ multiplex PCR. The table lists 14,000 or so clones, 76% of them singletons. The specimen sequenced was memory CD4+ T cells sorted from PBMCs. These receptors were obtained from a man aged 45-65 years. Each CDR3 is given with its conserved first and last residue. A D gene is named only where the DNA matches it firmly. Size is omitted from some rows. Given values are once, few, many or a class for expanded clones.

>TRBJ2-5|NA|TRBV28|NA
TGTGCCAGCAATTCCCCGGACAGAGAGACCCAGTACTTC
CASNSPDRETQYF
>TRBJ2-2|NA|TRBV5-1|NA
TGCGCCAGCAGCCTTATCTTACTAGGTTACGGTGGGAACACCGGGGAGCTGTTTTTT
CASSLILLGYGGNTGELFF
>TRBJ1-2|NA|TRBV7-9|TRBD1
TGTGCCAGCAGTTCAGACAGGGACGGCTATGGCTACACCTTC
CASSSDRDGYGYTF
>TRBJ1-1|few|TRBV18|TRBD1
TGTGCCAGCTCGGAACAGGGGGCCGGGGGCACTGAAGCTTTCTTT
CASSEQGAGGTEAFF
>TRBJ1-4|NA|TRBV7-8|NA
TGTGCCAGCAGCCGGACAGTCACTGCAACTAATGAAAAACTGTTTTTT
CASSRTVTATNEKLFF
>TRBJ1-2|NA|TRBV15|TRBD1
TGTGCCACCAGCAGAGATGGGTCGGCAGGGGGGGGCTACACCTTC
CATSRDGSAGGGYTF
>TRBJ1-3|few|TRBV5-1|NA
TGCGCCAGCACCGAACCGGGAGCAGGAAACACCATATATTTT
CASTEPGAGNTIYF
>TRBJ2-2|NA|TRBV4-1|NA
TGCGCCAGCAGCCAAGGTCTCTATGGGGAGCTGTTTTTT
CASSQGLYGELFF
>TRBJ2-7|few|TRBV7-6|TRBD1
TGTGCCAGCAGCTTACAGGCGACAGGGCCTTACGAGCAGTACTTC
CASSLQATGPYEQYF
>TRBJ2-3|few|TRBV2|NA
TGTGCCAGCGGGGAGGGGGGTCCAGATACGCAGTATTTT
CASGEGGPDTQYF
>TRBJ2-3|NA|TRBV30|TRBD2
TGTGCCTGGGGAAGCGGGATGTCAACAGATACGCAGTATTTT
CAWGSGMSTDTQYF